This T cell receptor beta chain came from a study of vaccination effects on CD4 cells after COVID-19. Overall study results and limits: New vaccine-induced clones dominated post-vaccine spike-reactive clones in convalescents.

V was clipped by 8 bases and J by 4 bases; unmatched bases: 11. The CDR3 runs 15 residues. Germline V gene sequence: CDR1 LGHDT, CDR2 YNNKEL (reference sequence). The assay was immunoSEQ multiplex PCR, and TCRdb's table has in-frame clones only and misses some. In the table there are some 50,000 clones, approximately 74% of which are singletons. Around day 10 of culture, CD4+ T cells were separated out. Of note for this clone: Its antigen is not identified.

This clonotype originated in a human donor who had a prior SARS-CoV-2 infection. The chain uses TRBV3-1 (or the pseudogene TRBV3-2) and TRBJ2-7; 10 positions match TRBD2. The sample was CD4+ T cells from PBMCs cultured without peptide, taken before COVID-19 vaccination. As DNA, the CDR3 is TGTGCCAGCCGGGGGGATAGCGGGAGGTCTTACGAGCAGTACTTC. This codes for CASRGDSGRSYEQYF.